This T cell receptor (beta chain) was captured by sequencing in a study of T cell responses to AZD1222 COVID-19 vaccine (dated by TCRdb to the early 2020s). Regarding the complete study: TCR sequencing was performed for fewer than 250 trial participants, of whom some 200 were given two doses of AZD1222 and roughly 25 were given two doses of MenACWY control vaccine. Trial participants were enrolled by age into subgroups of 18-55, 56-69 and 70-plus years, and around 140, 26 and 57 TCR-sequenced participants, respectively, were included in these subgroups. The full study reports these points: Because no day 14 peak-response samples were available, repertoires were characterized only after the peak T cell response. The 56-69-year group was small, and its depth increase did not reach significance, likely because of low power. Conclusions about previously exposed vaccinees are limited, since just five or six AZD1222 recipients were seropositive for SARS-CoV-2 at baseline. Spike-specific TCR breadth and depth rose significantly after two AZD1222 doses compared with day 0 and with MenACWY recipients. Participants were mostly white British and included more females than males, and it was suggested by the authors that clonal diversity may have been underestimated. Nearly half of unique spike-specific TCRs reportedly recognized epitopes outside regions mutated in the B.1.351 and B.1.1.7 variants. Vaccine-associated CD4 TCRs spanned the whole spike protein, with dominant responses in regions 160-218 and 743-854.

The CDR3 regions of human TCRbeta chains were subjected to immunosequencing. As for how the authors treated the data: Repertoire TCRs were matched against a reference library of SARS-CoV-2-specific TCRs generated with the MIRA antigen-specificity platform. Breadth was defined as the fraction of unique TCRs that were SARS-CoV-2-associated, and depth was defined as the fraction of total T cells that were SARS-CoV-2-associated. Using the MIRA data, each spike-specific TCR was assigned both to the spike region to which the TCR was reactive and to a CD4 or CD8 class. Log10-transformed breadth and depth values were compared by one-way ANOVA with Sidak's multiple comparisons tests. Drawn from immuneACCESS, this table holds only the in-frame rearrangements with V and J called that TCRdb kept. Clones are partly lost; checked studies trace under half to an unresolved V gene and leave the rest unexplained. V and J calls and clone size follow that table, whereas D and trimming were derived from the DNA. The sample table shows approximately 140,000 clones, and 85% to 95% are seen once. Approximately 2.7% of the sample comes from the top ten.

Trimming takes 5 bases from V and 0 bases from J, and the germline ends sit 13 bases apart. The germline V gene yields SGHNT for CDR1 and YENEEA for CDR2. The CDR3 contains 16 residues, cysteine and phenylalanine counted. Of the read, only the CDR3 DNA is kept; its 48 bases are in frame from base 1. Sample time point, as interpreted from the label and publication: baseline before first vaccination. The treatment or condition tag for this specimen amounts to: meningococcal conjugate vaccine given as trial control. Vaccinee samples were obtained from the UK trials COV001 and COV002, which included a single-blind randomized controlled phase 2/3 trial of AZD1222 (ChAdOx1 nCoV-19) in healthy adults. Trial participant PBMC samples were collected at day 0 and day 28 after the second dose for TCRbeta chain sequencing. Details on this clone: It has no known antigen specificity. Base qualities are not recorded, but no much larger clone differs from it by a single base.

The sequencing here drew on peripheral blood, taken on day 0 of MenACWY control vaccination. Recombination connected TRBV11-3 to TRBJ2-2; no D gene can be assigned with confidence. The TCR comes from an adult in good health. Here is the DNA: TGTGCCAGCAGCCCTTCTATAGACCCGAACACCGGGGAGCTGTTTTTT. It is translated as CASSPSIDPNTGELFF.